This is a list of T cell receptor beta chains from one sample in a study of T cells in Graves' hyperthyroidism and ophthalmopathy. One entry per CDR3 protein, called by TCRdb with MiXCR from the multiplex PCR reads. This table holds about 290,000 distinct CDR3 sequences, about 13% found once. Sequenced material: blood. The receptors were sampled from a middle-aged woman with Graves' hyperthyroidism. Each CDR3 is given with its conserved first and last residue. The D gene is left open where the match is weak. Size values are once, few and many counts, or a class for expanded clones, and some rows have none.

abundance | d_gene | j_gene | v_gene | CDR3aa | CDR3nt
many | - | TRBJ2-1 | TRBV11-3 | CASSLDIERADEQFF | TGTGCCAGCAGCTTAGATATCGAGCGGGCGGATGAGCAGTTCTTC
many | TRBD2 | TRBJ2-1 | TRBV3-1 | CASSQDWTRDEQFF | TGTGCCAGCAGCCAAGATTGGACTAGGGATGAGCAGTTCTTC
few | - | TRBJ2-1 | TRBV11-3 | CASSLVYGNEQFF | TGTGCCAGCAGCTTAGTCTACGGGAATGAGCAGTTCTTC
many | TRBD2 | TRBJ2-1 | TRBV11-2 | CASRGLAGSNEQFF | TGTGCCAGCAGGGGGTTAGCGGGATCCAATGAGCAGTTCTTC
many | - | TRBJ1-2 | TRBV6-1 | CASSEAGGTNYGYTF | TGTGCCAGCAGTGAAGCCGGGGGTACTAACTATGGCTACACCTTC
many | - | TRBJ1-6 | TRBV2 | CASSGLAMGSSNSPLHF | TGTGCCAGCAGTGGGTTGGCAATGGGATCGTCTAATTCACCCCTCCACTTT
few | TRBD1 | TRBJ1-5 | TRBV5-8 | CASSRDRGKFQPQHF | TGTGCCAGCAGCCGGGACAGGGGGAAGTTTCAGCCCCAGCATTTT
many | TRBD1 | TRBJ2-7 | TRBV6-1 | CASSDGTGLNEQYF | TGTGCCAGCAGTGACGGGACAGGGTTGAACGAGCAGTACTTC
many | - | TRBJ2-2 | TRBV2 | CASRLKSGYTGELFF | TGTGCCAGCAGACTAAAAAGCGGGTACACCGGGGAGCTGTTTTTT
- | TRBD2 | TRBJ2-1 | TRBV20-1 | CSARGVSGRWGEQCF | TGCAGTGCTAGAGGGGTTAGCGGGAGATGGGGTGAGCAGTGCTTC
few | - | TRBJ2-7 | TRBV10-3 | CASTPLGTQDEQYF | TGTGCCAGCACCCCACTAGGGACACAGGACGAGCAGTACTTC
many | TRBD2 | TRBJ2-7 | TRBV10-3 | CAITGTSVIDGEQYF | TGTGCCATCACTGGGACTAGCGTAATAGACGGGGAGCAGTACTTC
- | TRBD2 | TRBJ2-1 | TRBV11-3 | CASSPQASGNNEQFF | TGTGCCAGCAGCCCTCAGGCTAGCGGGAACAATGAGCAGTTCTTC
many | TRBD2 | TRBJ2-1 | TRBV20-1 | CSHPGLGVSGQFF | TGCAGCCATCCGGGACTAGGGGTATCGGGGCAGTTCTTC
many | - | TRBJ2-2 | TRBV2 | CASLPDSANTGELFF | TGTGCCAGTCTCCCGGACTCGGCGAACACCGGGGAGCTGTTTTTT
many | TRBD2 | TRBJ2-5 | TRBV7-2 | CASSLARERIATQYF | TGTGCCAGCAGCTTAGCGCGGGAGAGGATCGCGACCCAGTACTTC
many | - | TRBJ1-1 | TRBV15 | CATSRDLRAGAVNTEAFF | TGTGCCACCAGCAGAGATCTTAGGGCAGGCGCCGTGAACACTGAAGCTTTCTTT
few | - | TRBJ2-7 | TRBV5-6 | CASSWARLSRRREQYF | TGTGCCAGCAGCTGGGCTCGACTATCCCGAAGGCGCGAGCAATACTTC
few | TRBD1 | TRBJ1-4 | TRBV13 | CASSGRQGSGEKLFF | TGTGCCAGCAGCGGCCGACAGGGAAGCGGTGAAAAACTGTTTTTT
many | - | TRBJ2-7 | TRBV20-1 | CSARGSYREQYF | TGCAGTGCCAGAGGTTCTTATCGCGAGCAGTACTTC
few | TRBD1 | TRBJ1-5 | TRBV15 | CATSRPGQGARQPQHF | TGTGCCACCAGCAGGCCGGGACAGGGGGCACGGCAGCCCCAGCATTTT
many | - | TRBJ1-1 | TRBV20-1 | CSASPGHGNTEAFF | TGCAGTGCTAGCCCGGGACACGGGAACACTGAAGCTTTCTTT
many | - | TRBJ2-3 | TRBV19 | CASSMGGAITDTQYF | TGTGCCAGTAGTATGGGCGGGGCAATCACAGATACGCAGTATTTT
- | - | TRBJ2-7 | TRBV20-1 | CSARSGTSYEQYF | TGCAGTGCTCGAAGTGGGACGAGCTACGAGCAGTACTTC